These T cell receptor beta chains were read from a single sample in a study of CD8 T cells in ankylosing spondylitis. TCRdb reanalysed the 5' RACE reads using MiXCR and keeps one entry per CDR3 protein. The table shows around 300,000 distinct CDR3 sequences, with 11% occurring only once. The sample taken for sequencing was blood, either unsorted or a sorted T cell fraction (not recorded which). The receptors were gathered from a female donor with ankylosing spondylitis or in good health (not recorded which). Both conserved end residues are part of each CDR3. Fields, in order: D gene, clone size, V gene, J gene, CDR3 DNA, CDR3 protein. The D gene is left open where the match is weak. Rows may omit the clone size; those that give it use once, few, many or a size class.

>NA|NA|TRBV7-2|TRBJ2-5
TGTGCCAGCAGCTCAATCCGGGGTCCAGGACAAGAGACCCAGTACTTC
CASSSIRGPGQETQYF
>TRBD1|many|TRBV20-1|TRBJ1-2
TGCAGTGCTAGTGCAGGGGGCGACTATGGCTACACCTTC
CSASAGGDYGYTF
>NA|many|TRBV12-3/TRBV12-4|TRBJ2-3
TGTGCCAGCAGTTTAGGACATGGGGTCACGCAGTATTTT
CASSLGHGVTQYF
>TRBD2|few|TRBV20-1|TRBJ2-1
TGCAGTGCTAAGAGTTTAGCGGGAGGGCCCAATGAGCAGTTCTTC
CSAKSLAGGPNEQFF
>NA|few|TRBV29-1|TRBJ2-1
TGCAGCGTCGGCGGGCGGCCACTGTCCTACAATGAGCAGTTCTTC
CSVGGRPLSYNEQFF
>NA|NA|TRBV25-1|TRBJ2-3
TGTGCCAGCGCCGGGACAGGGCCTCTAGCGGGAGTAACAGATACGCAGTATTTT
CASAGTGPLAGVTDTQYF
>NA|many|TRBV5-1|TRBJ2-5
TGCGCCAGCAGCTTGGAAGGGGTGAGAGAGACCCAGTACTTC
CASSLEGVRETQYF
>NA|NA|TRBV3-1|TRBJ1-1
TGTGCCAGCAGCAGGACGGAGAACACTGAAGCTTTCTTT
CASSRTENTEAFF
>NA|many|TRBV6-6|TRBJ2-1
TGTGCCAGCAGTTCGGAGGTCCCCGTGGAGCAGTTCTTC
CASSSEVPVEQFF
>NA|NA|TRBV3-1|TRBJ2-7
TGTGCCAGCAGCCAGACCGAGACACAGGGCAAGAGCGAGCAGTACTTC
CASSQTETQGKSEQYF
>NA|many|TRBV5-6|TRBJ2-1
TGTGCCAGCAGCCCGACTAGGGACAATGAGCAGTTCTTC
CASSPTRDNEQFF
>NA|few|TRBV5-1|TRBJ2-1
TGCGCCAGCAGCTCGGGGGACCCCTACAATGAGCAGTTCTTC
CASSSGDPYNEQFF
>NA|many|TRBV4-2|TRBJ2-3
TGTGCCAGCAGCGGTCGGACTAGCACAGATACGCAGTATTTT
CASSGRTSTDTQYF
>NA|few|TRBV5-5|TRBJ1-1
TGTGCCAGCAGCTTGGATCGGGTCAGCTCGAACACTGAAGCTTTCTTT
CASSLDRVSSNTEAFF
>TRBD1|many|TRBV28|TRBJ2-1
TGTGCCAGCAGTTTAAGAATGGGACAGGGGTTAGGGGAGCAGTTCTTC
CASSLRMGQGLGEQFF
>NA|few|TRBV30|TRBJ1-1
TGTGCCTGGACCGGGGAGGCGGCTGAAGCTTTCTTT
CAWTGEAAEAFF
>TRBD2|many|TRBV28|TRBJ2-2
TGTGCCAGCACCTTAGGGGGACTAGCGGGGGTAAACACCGGGGAGCTGTTTTTT
CASTLGGLAGVNTGELFF
>TRBD2|many|TRBV5-6|TRBJ2-1
TGTGCCAGCAGCTCTTCTCGGACTAGCGGGGGCCTCAATGAGCAGTTCTTC
CASSSSRTSGGLNEQFF
>NA|many|TRBV27|TRBJ2-2
TGTGCCAGCAGTTCCCCCCGGAGGAGTTTCGACACCGGGGAGCTGTTTTTT
CASSSPRRSFDTGELFF
>NA|many|TRBV30|TRBJ1-1
TGTGCCTGGGCCGCCGTGGGGCGAGATGAAGCTTTCTTT
CAWAAVGRDEAFF
>TRBD1|NA|TRBV24-1|TRBJ1-5
TGTGCCACGGGACAGGGCAATCAGCCCCAGCATTTT
CATGQGNQPQHF
>NA|many|TRBV5-1|TRBJ2-2
TGCGCCAGCAGGGTCTCGACAACGGGAACCGGGGAGCTGTTTTTT
CASRVSTTGTGELFF
>TRBD2|NA|TRBV20-1|TRBJ2-5
TGCAGTGCTAGAGTTGGGACTAGCTGGGATGGGGAGACCCAGTACTTC
CSARVGTSWDGETQYF
>TRBD1|NA|TRBV5-5|TRBJ1-6
TGTGCCAGCAGCTTGGCCCGGACAGGGAGCGGATCACCCCTCCACTTT
CASSLARTGSGSPLHF
>NA|many|TRBV5-1|TRBJ2-5
TGCGCCAGCATTGGCCCTGAAGAGACCCAGTACTTC
CASIGPEETQYF
>NA|many|TRBV20-1|TRBJ1-4
TGCAGTGCAACCAACAGGGCAGAGGAAAAACTGTTTTTT
CSATNRAEEKLFF
>NA|NA|TRBV21-1|TRBJ1-1
TGTGCCAGCAGCACCTACAGGGGATCCACTGAAGCTTTCTTT
CASSTYRGSTEAFF
>NA|many|TRBV12-3/TRBV12-4|TRBJ1-5
TGTGCCAGCAGTCCCCAGGGGCAGAACAATCAGCCCCAGCATTTT
CASSPQGQNNQPQHF
>NA|many|TRBV5-1|TRBJ2-2
TGCGCCAGCAGCTTGGAAGTCGACAGGAACACCGGGGAGCTGTTTTTT
CASSLEVDRNTGELFF
>NA|many|TRBV7-3|TRBJ2-5
TGTGCCAGCAGCTTAAGCAGTTCCGAAGAGACCCAGTACTTC
CASSLSSSEETQYF
>NA|many|TRBV6-2/TRBV6-3|TRBJ2-7
TGTGCCAGCAAGAGGGACCCCTCCTACGAGCAGTACTTC
CASKRDPSYEQYF
>TRBD2|many|TRBV27|TRBJ2-2
TGTGCCAGCACAGCGGGGGGGCTAAGCGGGGAGCTGTTTTTT
CASTAGGLSGELFF
>NA|many|TRBV20-1|TRBJ1-5
TGCAGTGCCGCTACCACAGGGAGTAGGGGCAATCAGCCCCAGCATTTT
CSAATTGSRGNQPQHF